What follows are 7 T cell receptor beta chains derived from one specimen sequenced in a study of blood T cell repertoires in COVID-19. TCRdb's copy holds only in-frame clones and misses some; the assay was immunoSEQ multiplex PCR. The sample carries 95,000 to 120,000 clones, 85% recorded once. The sample comprised peripheral blood. The receptors here all came from a human donor in a cohort sampled during active COVID-19.

The chain carries TRBV6-6 and TRBJ2-7; maybe TRBD2 (6 bases). Trimming pared 4 bases from V and 3 bases from J, leaving 16 bases between. The V gene's germline CDR1 is MNHNY and CDR2 SVGAGI (reference sequence). The CDR3 sequence is 15 residues long. CDR3 sequence reads: CASSFGSGVLYEQYF. DNA of the CDR3: TGTGCCAGCAGTTTTGGTTCGGGGGTGCTCTACGAGCAGTACTTC.

The J gene is TRBJ2-7, the V gene TRBV29-1; 9 bases line up with TRBD2. From germline, CDR1 is SQVTM and CDR2 ANQGSEA. After removal of 5 bases from V and 4 bases from J, the junction contained 3 bases not matched to a gene. CDR3 length: 12 residues. CDR3 in DNA: TGCAGCGTTAGCGGGGGGCCGTACGAGCAGTACTTC. Amino acids: CSVSGGPYEQYF.

In this sample, this clone turned up once. The chain has TRBV27 and TRBJ1-1, with D possibly matching TRBD1 (5 bases). CDR1 MNHEY and CDR2 SMNVEV come from the germline V gene (reference sequence). With 6 bases removed from V and 1 base from J, the gap between germline ends came to 9 bases. This CDR3 is built from 13 residues. For the CDR3, the DNA is TGTGCCAGCAGCCTACAGGAGAACACTGAAGCTTTCTTT. Its protein is CASSLQENTEAFF.

This sequence joins TRBV19 and TRBJ1-5; a possible D gene is TRBD1 (5 bases). This CDR3 has 15 residues. V was clipped by 4 bases and J by 0 bases, with 10 bases between them. Germline CDR1 reads LNHDA; CDR2 reads SQIVND (reference sequence). Written as DNA, the CDR3 is TGTGCCAGTAGTACAGGGAAATATAGCAATCAGCCCCAGCATTTT. Its translation is CASSTGKYSNQPQHF.

J is TRBJ2-1 and V is TRBV7-9, with 7 nucleotides matching TRBD1. With 5 bases clipped from V and 2 bases from J, the junction kept 3 bases outside the gene matches. Germline CDR1 reads SEHNR; CDR2 reads FQNEAQ (reference sequence). The CDR3 is made up of 14 amino acids. The CDR3 spells CASSRQGPYNEQFF. The CDR3 nucleotides read TGTGCCAGCAGCCGACAGGGTCCCTACAATGAGCAGTTCTTC.

This chain connects TRBV19 to TRBJ1-4; D gene uncertain. Germline V gives CDR1 LNHDA, CDR2 SQIVND (reference sequence). This CDR3 is 17 amino acids long. The V end lost 1 base, the J end lost 4 bases, and 16 bases lay between the germline ends. The CDR3 sequence: CASSIGRKPRINEKLFF. Written as DNA, the CDR3 is TGTGCCAGTAGTATAGGGCGGAAGCCCAGAATTAATGAAAAACTGTTTTTT.

J is TRBJ2-7 and V is TRBV7-2; D is unclear. Germline V lookup: CDR1 SGHTA, CDR2 FQGNSA. This CDR3 comprises 13 residues. V lost 2 bases to trimming and J lost 7 bases, with 12 bases between them. CDR3 sequence: CASSLMAAREQYF. CDR3 in DNA: TGTGCCAGCAGCTTAATGGCTGCGCGGGAGCAGTACTTC.